These 16 T cell receptor beta chains came from one sample sequenced in a study of T cell responses to AZD1222 COVID-19 vaccine (dated by TCRdb to the early 2020s). Libraries were built with the immunoSEQ multiplex PCR assay. Held by TCRdb, this immuneACCESS table contains in-frame sequences only and omits some clones. Under half of the omission traces to an unresolved V gene where checked; the cause of the rest is unknown. The sample table shows 100,000 to 150,000 clones, and 86% are seen once. More than 10% of the sample is held by the ten biggest clonotypes. Explained via the paper, the time point label denotes: baseline before first vaccination. The input for sequencing was peripheral blood, taken on day 0 of AZD1222 vaccination. The receptors shown here come from an adult in good health.

The gene calls are TRBV19 and TRBJ1-1, with TRBD1 identical over 7 bases. The CDR3 has 17 amino acids. Germline trimming cut 7 bases from V and 3 bases from J; bases unmatched to any gene: 17. Germline loops: CDR1 LNHDA, CDR2 SQIVND (reference sequence). The DNA for the CDR3 is TGTGCCAGTATATTATCCGCCAGGGGGTATGGATACACTGAAGCTTTCTTT. The encoded protein is CASILSARGYGYTEAFF.

This sequence joins TRBV6-5 and TRBJ1-1; no reliable D call. CDR1 is MNHEY, CDR2 SVGAGI, per germline. The CDR3 runs to 13 residues. The V gene lost 0 bases and the J gene lost 7 bases, with 9 bases spanning the gap. CDR3 in amino acids: CASSYSATNEAFF. The DNA for the CDR3 is TGTGCCAGCAGTTACTCGGCAACCAATGAAGCTTTCTTT.

The J gene is TRBJ1-6, the V gene TRBV7-9; perhaps TRBD1 as D (5 bases). The V and J ends lost 6 bases and 3 bases respectively, with 12 bases between them. The CDR3 runs to 15 residues. Germline-derived CDR1 and CDR2 are SEHNR and FQNEAQ (reference sequence). The CDR3 bases are TGTGCCAGCAGGCAGGGAAGTGACTATAATTCACCCCTCCACTTT. Amino acid sequence: CASRQGSDYNSPLHF.

This chain uses TRBV2 with TRBJ2-7; D uncertain. Per the germline V gene, CDR1 is SNHLY and CDR2 is FYNNEI. The CDR3 length is 11 residues. The germline V and J ends were trimmed by 6 bases and 2 bases, with 5 bases remaining between them. The CDR3 DNA sequence: TGTGCCAGCAGGGCCACCTACGAGCAGTACTTC. Translating gives CASRATYEQYF.

In its sample, this clone was seen a few times. V usage is TRBV4-2 and J usage is TRBJ1-1; D gene unclear. In germline, CDR1 is LGHNA, CDR2 YNFKEQ. The CDR3 loop spans 14 amino acids. Trimming took off 1 base at V and 1 base at J, with 7 bases between the two ends. The CDR3, as DNA: TGTGCCAGCAGCCAAGGGGCAGGGAACACTGAAGCTTTCTTT. This codes for CASSQGAGNTEAFF.

V is TRBV9 and J is TRBJ2-1, with TRBD2 matching over 11 bases. CDR1 and CDR2 (germline): SGDLS, YYNGEE. This CDR3 contains 17 residues. The ends lost 4 bases at V and 6 bases at J; junction bases unmatched: 12. This chain's CDR3 is CASSTNIAGGPLNEQFF. The CDR3 nucleotides read TGTGCCAGCAGCACAAACATAGCGGGGGGGCCCCTCAATGAGCAGTTCTTC. Full variable domain (rest looked up from reference TRBV9 and TRBJ2-1): DSGVTQTPKHLITATGQRVTLRCSPRSGDLSVYWYQQSLDQGLQFLIQYYNGEERAKGNILERFSAQQFPDLHSELNLSSLELGDSALYFCASSTNIAGGPLNEQFFGPGTRLTVL.

The genes are TRBV7-2 and TRBJ2-2, with D unresolved. CDR3 length equals 17 residues. Germline V lookup: CDR1 SGHTA, CDR2 FQGNSA. V was trimmed by 1 base and J by 2 bases, leaving 14 bases between them. The CDR3 protein is CASSLVPQPTNTGELFF. CDR3 nucleotides: TGTGCCAGCAGCTTAGTTCCTCAACCTACTAACACCGGGGAGCTGTTTTTT.

This chain links TRBV28 with TRBJ2-7, with TRBD1 matching over 9 bases. The CDR3 consists of 14 residues. V shed 5 bases and J 7 bases; nucleotides not matched to a gene: 9. Germline V lookup: CDR1 MDHEN, CDR2 SYDVKM. CDR3 DNA: TGTGCCAGCAGTCCCTACAGGGGGCGCTTTGAGCAGTACTTC. Residues: CASSPYRGRFEQYF.

Comments on this clone: Other DNA sequences in this specimen translate into the identical CDR3. The chain couples TRBV18 to TRBJ2-7, with TRBD1 matching 7 bases. The CDR3 has 14 amino acids. V dropped 3 bases and J dropped 2; count of bases not matched to a gene: 4. Germline assignment: CDR1 KGHSH and CDR2 LQKENI. The CDR3: CASSPRQGTYEQYF. The CDR3 DNA follows: TGTGCCAGCTCACCTAGACAGGGTACCTACGAGCAGTACTTC.

The chain combines TRBV3-1 (or the pseudogene TRBV3-2) with TRBJ1-1; no firm D call. This CDR3 is built from 14 residues. CDR1 and CDR2 (germline): LGHDT, YNNKEL (reference sequence). V lost 0 bases and J 7 bases, leaving 12 bases between the germline ends. CDR3 coding DNA: TGTGCCAGCAGCCAAGAAGGAGGTTGGGGTGAAGCTTTCTTT. It codes for CASSQEGGWGEAFF.

The chain has TRBV19 and TRBJ1-5; D might be TRBD1 (6 bases). Between the trimmed V and J ends, which lost 3 bases and 7 bases, there was a span of 19 bases. Germline V gene sequence: CDR1 LNHDA, CDR2 SQIVND (reference sequence). The CDR3 covers 16 residues. DNA of the CDR3: TGTGCCAGTAGTATGGGTCCAGGGGAGGCAGGACAGCCCCAGCATTTT. Residues: CASSMGPGEAGQPQHF.

V is TRBV5-1 and J is TRBJ2-1; D ambiguous. Germline loops: CDR1 SGHRS, CDR2 YFSETQ. Deletions cut 3 bases from V and 3 bases from J, with 7 bases between. The CDR3 has 13 amino acids. CDR3 coding DNA: TGCGCCAGCAGCTCCCGGAACTACAATGAGCAGTTCTTC. This encodes CASSSRNYNEQFF.

The chain carries TRBV10-3 and TRBJ2-1, with 9 positions matching TRBD1. Looked up from germline, CDR1 is ENHRY and CDR2 is SYGVKD. The CDR3 sequence is 16 residues long. With V trimmed by 4 bases and J by 6 bases, 10 bases remained unmatched. CDR3 amino acids: CAISVSGQGSLNEQFF. The CDR3 DNA reads as TGTGCCATCAGTGTATCGGGACAGGGCTCTCTCAATGAGCAGTTCTTC.

This clone was picked up many times. The rearrangement uses TRBV13 and TRBJ2-7, with D perhaps being TRBD1 or TRBD2 (5 bases each). The germline CDR1 and CDR2 sequences are PRHDT and FYEKMQ (reference sequence). Trimming removed 6 bases at V and 3 bases at J, with 12 bases between. The CDR3 runs 13 residues. In DNA form, the CDR3 reads TGTGCCAGCAGTCGCCGGGACGGCTACGAGCAGTACTTC. Its translation is CASSRRDGYEQYF.

The chain links TRBV6-4 to TRBJ2-3, with TRBD2 matching 9 bases. The germline V gene has CDR1 MRHNA and CDR2 SNTAGT. The trim removed 6 bases at V and 6 bases at J, leaving 7 bases unmatched. The CDR3 is made up of 14 amino acids. CDR3 nucleotides: TGTGCCAGCAGCGAGAGCGGGAGGTGGGATACGCAGTATTTT. Translating gives CASSESGRWDTQYF.

V gene TRBV19 combines with J gene TRBJ1-5; 8 positions agree with TRBD1. V trimming: 2 bases; J trimming: 5 bases; junction bases outside the gene matches: 2. Germline V lookup: CDR1 LNHDA, CDR2 SQIVND (reference sequence). CDR3 length: 14 residues. Written as DNA, the CDR3 is TGTGCCAGTAGTATACTGACAGGGGATCAGCCCCAGCATTTT. It translates to CASSILTGDQPQHF.